Following are 12 T cell receptor beta chains from one sample sequenced in a study of blood T cell repertoires in COVID-19. Measured with immunoSEQ multiplex PCR; TCRdb has only the in-frame clones, and not every one. This sample has 200,000 to 250,000 clones, with 85% to 90% found just once. Sequenced input: peripheral blood. The receptor source for this set is a woman between 45 and 65 years old with COVID-19, enrolled during active disease.

This clone showed up just a few times. Other nucleotide sequences from this sample produce the same CDR3. The V call is TRBV5-1, the J call TRBJ1-2; TRBD1 matches at 7 bases. The V gene end was trimmed by 0 bases and the J gene end by 1 base; junction bases not matched to a gene: 0. Looked up from germline, CDR1 is SGHRS and CDR2 is YFSETQ. This CDR3 comprises 14 residues. In nucleotides, the CDR3 is TGCGCCAGCAGCTTGGGACAGGGTAACTATGGCTACACCTTC. This gives the protein CASSLGQGNYGYTF.

The chain has TRBV5-1 and TRBJ2-7; D might be TRBD1 (5 bases). V lost 4 bases to trimming and J lost 5 bases, with 16 bases between them. The length of the CDR3 is 14 residues. The germline CDR1 and CDR2 sequences are SGHRS and YFSETQ. Written as DNA, the CDR3 is TGCGCCAGCAGCCTTGGGGCTGAGACCCACGAGCAGTACGTC. Translated, it gives CASSLGAETHEQYV.

V and J are TRBV12-3 or TRBV12-4 and TRBJ1-5; 7 bases match TRBD1. V lost 8 bases to trimming and J lost 7 bases; unmatched junction nucleotides: 8. The CDR3 loop spans 13 amino acids. CDR3 protein: CASSTGLEQPQHF. The CDR3 coding sequence is TGTGCCAGCTCGACAGGGCTGGAGCAGCCCCAGCATTTT.

The V and J genes are TRBV12-3 or TRBV12-4 and TRBJ1-2; the match to TRBD1 covers 9 bases. Germline trimming cut 5 bases from V and 7 bases from J; bases unmatched to any gene: 5. The CDR3 extends over 13 amino acids. In DNA form, the CDR3 reads TGTGCCAGCAGTCAGGACAGGGGTTTTGGCTACACCTTC. Residues: CASSQDRGFGYTF.

The chain carries TRBV5-6 and TRBJ2-1, with D possibly matching TRBD1 (8 bases). The germline V gene encodes CDR1 SGHDT and CDR2 YYEEEE. This CDR3 spans 15 amino acids. V was clipped by 4 bases and J by 4 bases, with 15 bases between them. This CDR3 reads CASSPDREGYNEQFF. CDR3 DNA sequence: TGTGCCAGCAGCCCGGACAGGGAGGGGTACAATGAGCAGTTCTTC.

The rearrangement uses TRBV9 and TRBJ1-2; 7 bases match TRBD1. There are 15 residues in the CDR3. V gave up 0 bases and J gave up 4 bases; unmatched junction bases: 6. Germline CDR1 and CDR2: SGDLS and YYNGEE. CDR3: CASSVADRVSYGYTF. In DNA form, the CDR3 reads TGTGCCAGCAGCGTAGCTGACAGGGTCTCCTATGGCTACACCTTC. The full variable domain, completed using reference TRBV9 and TRBJ1-2, is DSGVTQTPKHLITATGQRVTLRCSPRSGDLSVYWYQQSLDQGLQFLIQYYNGEERAKGNILERFSAQQFPDLHSELNLSSLELGDSALYFCASSVADRVSYGYTFGSGTRLTVV.

This chain uses TRBV5-4 with TRBJ2-1, with no clear D. Germline V lookup: CDR1 SGHNT, CDR2 YYREEE (reference sequence). The CDR3 is 15 residues long. Trimming shortened V by 3 bases and J by 1 base, and 11 bases separated the two germline ends. The CDR3 region has the DNA TGTGCCAGCAGCTCCCGGTCGTTATCCTACAATGAGCAGTTCTTC. Translating gives CASSSRSLSYNEQFF.

The gene calls are TRBV6-5 and TRBJ2-7; 7 bases match TRBD1. With V trimmed by 6 bases and J by 3 bases, 5 bases remained unmatched. The CDR3 contains 13 residues. Germline-derived CDR1 and CDR2 are MNHEY and SVGAGI. CDR3 region: CASSRGQLYEQYV. The CDR3 DNA reads as TGTGCCAGCAGCAGGGGACAGCTCTACGAGCAGTACGTC.

This chain uses TRBV30 with TRBJ1-1; 8 bases align to TRBD1. Germline V gene data show CDR1 as GTSNPN and CDR2 as SVGIG (reference sequence). The CDR3 runs 14 residues. V lost 5 bases to trimming and J lost 11 bases; unmatched junction nucleotides: 16. The CDR3 sequence is CAWDPRQGRNRAFF. As DNA, the CDR3 is TGTGCCTGGGATCCTCGACAGGGGCGAAACCGGGCTTTCTTT.

This chain joins TRBV6-5 and TRBJ1-6; D is ambiguous. Per the germline V gene, CDR1 is MNHEY and CDR2 is SVGAGI. V was cut by 6 bases and J by 9 bases, with 12 bases left in between. The CDR3 extends over 13 amino acids. In DNA, the CDR3 is TGTGCCAGCAGCACAGCTGGGCCTTCACCCCTCCACTTT. Its protein product is CASSTAGPSPLHF.

The J gene is TRBJ1-1, the V gene TRBV19; D is perhaps TRBD1 (5 bases). The germline CDR1 and CDR2 sequences are LNHDA and SQIVND (reference sequence). Trimming shortened V by 5 bases and J by 3 bases, and 10 bases separated the two germline ends. CDR3 length: 13 amino acids. The CDR3 sequence is CASSLSGYTEAFF. CDR3 DNA sequence: TGTGCCAGTAGTCTTTCAGGGTACACTGAAGCTTTCTTT. The whole variable domain, remainder taken from reference TRBV19 and TRBJ1-1, is DGGITQSPKYLFRKEGQNVTLSCEQNLNHDAMYWYRQDPGQGLRLIYYSQIVNDFQKGDIAEGYSVSREKKESFPLTVTSAQKNPTAFYLCASSLSGYTEAFFGQGTRLTVV.

This chain links TRBV5-1 with TRBJ2-6, with 7 bases identical to TRBD1. This CDR3 spans 20 amino acids. J lost 1 base, V lost 4 bases, and 17 bases had no gene match. Germline CDR1 SGHRS, CDR2 YFSETQ. The CDR3: CASSPRDSRTVWSGANVLTF. The CDR3 nucleotides are TGCGCCAGCAGCCCCAGGGACAGTAGAACCGTTTGGTCTGGGGCCAACGTCCTGACTTTC. Looking up the rest from reference TRBV5-1 and TRBJ2-6 gives the full variable domain: KAGVTQTPRYLIKTRGQQVTLSCSPISGHRSVSWYQQTPGQGLQFLFEYFSETQRNKGNFPGRFSGRQFSNSRSEMNVSTLELGDSALYLCASSPRDSRTVWSGANVLTFGAGSRLTVL.